The sequence of this T cell receptor (beta chain) was determined in a study of OX40 agonist ivuxolimab in advanced cancers. TCRdb's copy holds only in-frame clones and misses some; the assay was immunoSEQ multiplex PCR. Of some 98,000 clones in the sample, about 91% are singletons; the top ten hold 0.25% to 0.35%. Study findings and constraints: The mean number of expanded clones was higher in CD8+ T cells than in CD4+.

Notes on this clone: Its specificity is unknown.

The TCR originated in an adult with an advanced solid tumor such as melanoma, head and neck, liver or kidney cancer. This sample comprised CD4+ or CD8+ T cells sorted from blood, obtained in a trial of the OX40 agonist ivuxolimab.

The CDR3 loop reads CASSLGGRLLAGGEQYF. In DNA form, the CDR3 reads TGTGCCAGCAGCTTGGGGGGCCGACTTCTAGCGGGAGGCGAGCAGTACTTC. The chain carries TRBV5-4 and TRBJ2-7, with 11 bases aligning to TRBD2. Trimming at V came to 0 bases and at J to 6 bases, leaving 11 bases not matched to a gene. CDR1 is SGHNT and CDR2 is YYREEE in the germline V gene (reference sequence). This CDR3 is built from 17 residues.